The sequence of this T cell receptor beta chain was determined in a study of T cell clonotyping in hematopoietic cell transplantation. Across the whole study: Pretransplant recipient samples were taken after cytoreduction. Study findings and constraints: At the given depth, recipient repertoires were over 95% de novo clonotypes. Higher Inverse Simpson Index values in graft donor and pretransplant recipient predicted broader posttransplant TCR diversity. After transplant, recipient diversity fell while pathologically expanded clonotypes grew through day 180.

Germline-derived CDR1 and CDR2 are LGHNA and YNFKEQ. V shed 0 bases and J shed 1 base, with 9 bases lying between them. The CDR3 contains 15 residues. Generated by immunoSEQ multiplex PCR, the TCRdb table keeps only in-frame clones and is missing some. The sample holds around 40,000 clones, 85% to 95% seen once. With respect to this clone: Its antigen is not known.

The time point was: recipient sample about 28 days before transplant, after cytoreduction. This TCR was sampled from a man in his forties with chronic myeloid leukemia. Some clones in this sample may be carry-over from other donors' samples. The chain combines TRBV4-2 with TRBJ1-1, with a tentative D call TRBD1 (5 bases). The specimen comprised peripheral blood mononuclear cells, sampled before stem cell transplant. The CDR3 coding sequence is TGTGCCAGCAGCCAAGAGGGGGGACGGAACACTGAAGCTTTCTTT. This translates into CASSQEGGRNTEAFF.